The 5 T cell receptor beta chains below all came from one sample that was sequenced in a study of identical twins. MiXCR was run by TCRdb on the 5' RACE reads, yielding one entry per CDR3 protein. The sample lists roughly 190,000 distinct CDR3 sequences, about 16% occurring once. These data were also filed under a second study, of T cells expressing NK-cell markers.

Sequenced: CD8+ T cells sorted from blood. The receptors come from a young woman in good health.

The rearrangement uses TRBV27 and TRBJ1-4, with D maybe TRBD1 (5 bases). There are 18 residues in the CDR3. V lost 2 bases, J lost 8 bases, and 24 bases lay in between. Germline CDR1 MNHEY, CDR2 SMNVEV (reference sequence). CDR3 sequence (DNA): TGTGCCAGCAGTTTACTTCCCGAGGGGATCGCATTAGGCGAAAAACTGTTTTTT. Translation: CASSLLPEGIALGEKLFF.

This clonotype was detected only a few times. The gene calls are TRBV9 and TRBJ2-7, with D possibly being TRBD1 (6 bases). Germline V gene data show CDR1 as SGDLS and CDR2 as YYNGEE. This CDR3 spans 20 amino acids. V lost 1 base, J lost 5 bases, and 31 bases lay in between. The CDR3 loop is CASSVRGFGVRAGNGNEQYF. The DNA for the CDR3 is TGTGCCAGCAGCGTAAGGGGGTTCGGGGTGAGGGCAGGGAACGGGAACGAGCAGTACTTC.

In its sample, this clonotype was seen a few times. The CDR3 DNA follows: TGTGCCAGCAGCTTGGGTACATATTCTAGCACAGATACGCAGTATTTT. It yields the protein CASSLGTYSSTDTQYF. The V gene is TRBV7-9, the J gene TRBJ2-3, with D hard to call. Trimming removed 3 bases from V and 0 bases from J, with 13 bases in between. This CDR3 spans 16 amino acids. Germline loops: CDR1 SEHNR, CDR2 FQNEAQ (reference sequence).

The chain combines TRBV24-1 with TRBJ1-5; tentatively, D is TRBD1 (5 bases). The germline V gene has CDR1 KGHDR and CDR2 SFDVKD. The CDR3 consists of 18 residues. V dropped 1 base and J dropped 4 bases, with 19 bases sitting between them. The CDR3 region has the DNA TGTGCCACCAGTGATTTCCCCCCGGTTCCAGGGCCGAATCAGCCCCAGCATTTT. It specifies CATSDFPPVPGPNQPQHF.

As concerns this clonotype: One end of the junction fails to match germline, which may point to a read error. This chain joins TRBV29-1 and TRBJ2-7, with 7 positions matching TRBD2. Germline-derived CDR1 and CDR2 are SQVTM and ANQGSEA. The CDR3 is made up of 13 amino acids. Here the CDR3 DNA reads TGCAGCGTTGGGGAGGGGATCTCCGACGAGCAGTACTTC. Amino acids: CSVGEGISDEQYF.